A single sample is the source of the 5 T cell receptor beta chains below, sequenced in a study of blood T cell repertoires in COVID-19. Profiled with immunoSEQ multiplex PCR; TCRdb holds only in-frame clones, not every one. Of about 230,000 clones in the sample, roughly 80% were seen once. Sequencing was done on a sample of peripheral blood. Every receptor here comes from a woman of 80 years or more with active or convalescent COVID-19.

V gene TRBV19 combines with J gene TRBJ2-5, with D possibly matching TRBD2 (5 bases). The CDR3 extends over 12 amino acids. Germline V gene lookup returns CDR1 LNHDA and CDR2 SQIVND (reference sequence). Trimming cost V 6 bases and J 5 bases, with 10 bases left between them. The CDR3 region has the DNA TGTGCCAGTAGGGGAGTGGTGGAGACCCAGTACTTC. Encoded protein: CASRGVVETQYF.

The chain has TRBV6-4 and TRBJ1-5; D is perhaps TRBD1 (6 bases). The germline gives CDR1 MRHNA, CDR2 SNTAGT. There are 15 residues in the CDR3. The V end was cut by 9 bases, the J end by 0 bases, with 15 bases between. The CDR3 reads CARWAGATSNQPQHF. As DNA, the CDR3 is TGTGCCAGGTGGGCAGGGGCGACTAGCAATCAGCCCCAGCATTTT.

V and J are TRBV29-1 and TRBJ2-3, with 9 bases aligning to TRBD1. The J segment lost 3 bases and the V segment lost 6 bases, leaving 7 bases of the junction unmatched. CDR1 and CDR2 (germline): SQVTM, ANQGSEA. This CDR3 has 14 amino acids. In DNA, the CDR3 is TGCAGCGTCCGAGCGACAGGGGGAACAGATACGCAGTATTTT. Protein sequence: CSVRATGGTDTQYF.

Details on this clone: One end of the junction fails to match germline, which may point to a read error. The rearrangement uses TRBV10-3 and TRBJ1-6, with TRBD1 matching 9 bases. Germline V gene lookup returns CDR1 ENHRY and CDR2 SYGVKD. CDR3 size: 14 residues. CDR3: CATSPGQGTSPLHF. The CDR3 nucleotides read TGTGCCACCAGTCCGGGACAGGGCACTTCACCCCTCCACTTT.

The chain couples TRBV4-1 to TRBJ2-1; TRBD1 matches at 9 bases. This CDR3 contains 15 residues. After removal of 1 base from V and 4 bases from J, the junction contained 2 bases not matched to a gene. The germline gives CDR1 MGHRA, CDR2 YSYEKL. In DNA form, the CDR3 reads TGCGCCAGCAGCCAAGTAGGACAGGGGTACAATGAGCAGTTCTTC. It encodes CASSQVGQGYNEQFF.